Shown below are 7 T cell receptor beta chains from a single sample sequenced in a study of T-cell reconstitution after alpha-beta-depleted transplantation in children. Preparing the TCRbeta library involved the use of unique molecular identifiers. TCRdb itself ran the PCR reads through MiXCR, one entry per CDR3 protein. Of 500,000 or so distinct CDR3 sequences in the sample, around a third are singletons; the top ten hold about 2.3%. The specimen was PBMCs from the stem cell graft donor, collected from the stem cell graft. These receptor sequences come from a human donor who donated a stem cell graft to a child with aplastic anemia.

The chain recombines TRBV12-3 or TRBV12-4 with TRBJ1-1; no definite D call. The CDR3 loop spans 12 amino acids. V was shortened by 2 bases and J by 6 bases, with 7 bases between the two germline ends. CDR3 sequence (DNA): TGTGCCAGCAGTTTACGATGGGCTGAAGCTTTCTTT. This sequence encodes CASSLRWAEAFF.

The V and J genes are TRBV6-2 or TRBV6-3 and TRBJ2-7, with D perhaps matching TRBD2 (6 bases). The CDR3 is made up of 14 amino acids. Trimming shortened V by 6 bases and J by 3 bases, and 15 bases separated the two germline ends. Per the germline V gene, CDR1 is MNHEY and CDR2 is SVGEGT. The CDR3 region has the DNA TGTGCCAGCAGCCTCCTGGGGCGGGACTACGAGCAGTACGTC. Translation gives CASSLLGRDYEQYV.

J is TRBJ2-5 and V is TRBV10-3; 8 bases align to TRBD2. Losses at the gene ends were 4 bases for V and 2 bases for J; bases not matched to a gene: 18. Germline V lookup: CDR1 ENHRY, CDR2 SYGVKD. CDR3 size: 19 residues. CDR3 sequence: CAISGSRIAKRESQETQYF. The CDR3 DNA reads TGTGCCATCAGTGGGTCCCGGATCGCGAAGCGGGAGAGTCAAGAGACCCAGTACTTC.

This rearrangement joins TRBV12-3 or TRBV12-4 to TRBJ1-3; no firm D call. Trimming left V 7 bases short and J 5 bases short, with 12 bases between. This CDR3 is 13 amino acids long. The CDR3 DNA reads TGTGCCAGCACCTTGACAACTCGAAACACCATATATTTT. This codes for CASTLTTRNTIYF.

The rearrangement links TRBV2 to TRBJ1-1; D may be TRBD1 (6 bases). The CDR3 spans 12 residues. Germline lookup yields CDR1 SNHLY and CDR2 FYNNEI. Trimming shortened V by 7 bases and J by 4 bases, and 10 bases separated the two germline ends. DNA for the CDR3: TGTGCCAGCAAGGGGGGGCCCACTGAAGCTTTCTTT. Translated: CASKGGPTEAFF.

The chain combines TRBV18 with TRBJ1-3; 11 positions agree with TRBD1. With 4 bases clipped from V and 8 bases from J, the junction kept 16 bases outside the gene matches. Germline lookup yields CDR1 KGHSH and CDR2 LQKENI. CDR3 size: 18 residues. DNA for the CDR3: TGTGCCAGCTCACACGAGGACAGGGGGCGTCCCAAGGAGGACACCATATATTTT. Protein sequence: CASSHEDRGRPKEDTIYF. The whole variable domain, remainder taken from reference TRBV18 and TRBJ1-3, is NAGVMQNPRHLVRRRGQEARLRCSPMKGHSHVYWYRQLPEEGLKFMVYLQKENIIDESGMPKERFSAEFPKEGPSILRIQQVVRGDSAAYFCASSHEDRGRPKEDTIYFGEGSWLTVV.

This clonotype was observed a handful of times. The chain couples TRBV6-5 to TRBJ1-2, with D perhaps matching TRBD1 (5 bases). V was shortened by 0 bases and J by 8 bases, with 10 bases between the two germline ends. The CDR3 has 13 residues. Germline assignment: CDR1 MNHEY and CDR2 SVGAGI. CDR3: CASSYSNGGGYTF. The DNA for the CDR3 is TGTGCCAGCAGTTACTCGAACGGGGGAGGCTACACCTTC.